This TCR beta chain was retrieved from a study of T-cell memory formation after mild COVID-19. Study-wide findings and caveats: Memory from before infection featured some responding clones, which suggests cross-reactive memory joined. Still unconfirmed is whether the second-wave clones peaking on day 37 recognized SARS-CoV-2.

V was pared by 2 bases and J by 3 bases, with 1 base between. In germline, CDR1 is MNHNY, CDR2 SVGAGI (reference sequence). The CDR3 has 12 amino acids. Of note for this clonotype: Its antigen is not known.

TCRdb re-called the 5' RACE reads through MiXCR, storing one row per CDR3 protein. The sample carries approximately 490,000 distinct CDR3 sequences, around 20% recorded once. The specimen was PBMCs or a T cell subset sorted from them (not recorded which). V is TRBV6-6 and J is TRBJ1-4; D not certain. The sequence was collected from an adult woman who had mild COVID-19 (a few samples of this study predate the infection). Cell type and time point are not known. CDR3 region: CASSYPNEKLFF. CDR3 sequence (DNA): TGTGCCAGCAGTTACCCTAATGAAAAACTGTTTTTT.